One T cell receptor (beta chain) is described in this entry. Germline CDR1 and CDR2: SEHNR and FQNEAQ (reference sequence). This CDR3 spans 15 amino acids. V was shortened by 5 bases and J by 6 bases, with 19 bases between the two germline ends. The sample belongs to a study of blood T cell repertoires in COVID-19. Study information: Both acute and convalescent COVID-19 samples were obtained from the United States, Italy and Spain. In each case, the material was cDNA or gDNA derived from T cells, B-cell-depleted T cells, or PBMCs.

As processed by the authors: Researchers report that nucleated cell counts were estimated from reference gene primer amplification. Data came from immunoSEQ multiplex PCR; TCRdb stores just in-frame clones and leaves some out. D and trimming come from the DNA, and the V and J calls and clone size come from that table. The sample consists of more than 200,000 clones, around four fifths of them appearing once. This receptor was identified in a man aged 35 to 55 with active or convalescent COVID-19. The gene calls are TRBV7-9 and TRBJ1-2; D not resolved. Input material: peripheral blood. The DNA for the CDR3 is TGTGCCAGCAGCCCCCTCACTACCCGGGGTCATGGCTACACCTTC. Translating it yields CASSPLTTRGHGYTF.